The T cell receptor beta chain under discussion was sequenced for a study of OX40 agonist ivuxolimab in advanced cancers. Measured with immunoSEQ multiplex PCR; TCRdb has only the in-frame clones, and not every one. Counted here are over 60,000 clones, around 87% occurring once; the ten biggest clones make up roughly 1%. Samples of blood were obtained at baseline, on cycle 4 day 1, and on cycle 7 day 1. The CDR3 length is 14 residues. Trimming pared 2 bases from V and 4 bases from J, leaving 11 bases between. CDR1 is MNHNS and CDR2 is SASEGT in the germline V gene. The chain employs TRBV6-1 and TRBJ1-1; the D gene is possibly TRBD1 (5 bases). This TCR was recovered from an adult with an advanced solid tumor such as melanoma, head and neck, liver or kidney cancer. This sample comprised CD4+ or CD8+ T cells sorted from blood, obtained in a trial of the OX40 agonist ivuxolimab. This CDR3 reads CASSEHPGGTEAFF. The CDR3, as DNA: TGTGCCAGCAGTGAACATCCGGGGGGCACTGAAGCTTTCTTT.